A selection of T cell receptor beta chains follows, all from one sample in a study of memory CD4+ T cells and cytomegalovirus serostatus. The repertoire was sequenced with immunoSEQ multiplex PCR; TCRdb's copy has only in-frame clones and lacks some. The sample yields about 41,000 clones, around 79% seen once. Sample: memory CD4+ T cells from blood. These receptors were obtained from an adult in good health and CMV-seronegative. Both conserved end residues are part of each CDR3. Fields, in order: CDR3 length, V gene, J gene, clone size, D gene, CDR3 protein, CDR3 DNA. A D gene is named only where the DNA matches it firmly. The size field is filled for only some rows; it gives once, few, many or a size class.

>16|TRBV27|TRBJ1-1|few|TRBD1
CASSAQGARVNTEAFF
TGTGCCAGCAGTGCTCAGGGGGCCAGGGTGAACACTGAAGCTTTCTTT
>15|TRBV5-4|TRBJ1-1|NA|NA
CASSLAGRGLIEAFF
TGTGCCAGCAGCTTGGCCGGAAGGGGACTTATTGAAGCTTTCTTT
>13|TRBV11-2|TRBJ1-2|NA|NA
CASSSRNSYGYTF
TGTGCCAGCAGCTCCAGGAATAGCTATGGCTACACCTTC
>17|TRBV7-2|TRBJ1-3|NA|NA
CASSLGRTGISGNTIYF
TGTGCCAGCAGCTTAGGGAGAACGGGTATCTCTGGAAACACCATATATTTT
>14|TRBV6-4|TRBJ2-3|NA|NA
CASRETHSTDTQYF
TGTGCCAGCAGAGAGACTCACTCCACAGATACGCAGTATTTT
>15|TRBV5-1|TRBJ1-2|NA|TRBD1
CASSPGTGAPYGYTF
TGCGCCAGCAGCCCCGGGACAGGGGCTCCCTATGGCTACACCTTC
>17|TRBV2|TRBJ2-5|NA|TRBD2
CASSESVAGGVQETQYF
TGTGCCAGCAGTGAATCCGTCGCGGGGGGGGTACAAGAGACCCAGTACTTC
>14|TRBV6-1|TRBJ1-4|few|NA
CASSETATNEKLFF
TGTGCCAGCAGTGAGACAGCAACTAATGAAAAACTGTTTTTT
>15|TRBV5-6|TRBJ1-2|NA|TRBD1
CASSPIQGAAYGYTF
TGTGCCAGCAGCCCGATACAGGGGGCGGCCTATGGCTACACCTTC
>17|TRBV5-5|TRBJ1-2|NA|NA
CASSLEGTGGSNYGYTF
TGTGCCAGCAGCTTGGAAGGGACTGGGGGTTCTAACTATGGCTACACCTTC
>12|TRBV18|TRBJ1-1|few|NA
CASSPRGHEAFF
TGTGCCAGCTCACCACGGGGACACGAAGCTTTCTTT
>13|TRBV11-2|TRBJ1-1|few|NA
CASSLVRFAEAFF
TGTGCCAGCAGCTTAGTTAGGTTCGCTGAAGCTTTCTTT
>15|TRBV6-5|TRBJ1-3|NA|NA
CASSYDSGSGNTIYF
TGTGCCAGCAGTTATGACAGTGGCTCTGGAAACACCATATATTTT
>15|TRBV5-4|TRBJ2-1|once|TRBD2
CASSSLAGLMDEQFF
TGTGCCAGCAGCTCCCTAGCGGGGTTAATGGATGAGCAGTTCTTC
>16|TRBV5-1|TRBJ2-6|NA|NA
CASSLVGGPGANVLTF
TGCGCCAGCAGCTTGGTTGGGGGACCTGGGGCCAACGTCCTGACTTTC
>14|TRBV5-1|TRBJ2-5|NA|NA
CASSFGRATETQYF
TGCGCCAGCAGCTTCGGCAGGGCAACGGAGACCCAGTACTTC
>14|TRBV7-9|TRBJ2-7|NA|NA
CASSLAYGGYEQYF
TGTGCCAGCAGCTTAGCGTATGGCGGCTACGAGCAGTACTTC
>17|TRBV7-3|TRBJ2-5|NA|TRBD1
CASSSGSGTGTGETQYF
TGTGCCAGCAGCTCCGGTTCCGGGACAGGGACGGGAGAGACCCAGTACTTC
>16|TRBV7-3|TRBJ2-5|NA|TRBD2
CASSSGTSGGAETQYF
TGTGCCAGCAGCTCCGGGACTAGCGGGGGGGCGGAGACCCAGTACTTC
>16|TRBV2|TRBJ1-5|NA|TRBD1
CASSELGQESYQPQHF
TGTGCCAGCAGTGAACTAGGACAGGAGTCTTATCAGCCCCAGCATTTT
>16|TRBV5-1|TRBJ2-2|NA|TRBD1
CASSWGLRTGTGELFF
TGCGCCAGCAGCTGGGGCCTTAGGACAGGGACCGGGGAGCTGTTTTTT